This note documents a single TCR beta chain sequence. What it binds is not known. The method was immunoSEQ multiplex PCR; TCRdb's version includes in-frame clones alone and lacks a portion of them. Among 35,000 to 45,000 clones listed, 75% to 95% were seen once. The sample originates from a study of PD-L1 blockade in urothelial cancer. The wider study: Patients with male sex and bladder-origin urothelial cancer accounted for about nine tenths of the roughly 29 enrolled. Blood was tested 3 weeks (second dose) and 6 weeks into treatment. Broader study findings: Below-median pretreatment blood TCR clonality was a predictor of better survival.

Patients in the study were battling locally advanced or metastatic urothelial carcinoma. V was shortened by 4 bases and J by 3 bases, with 10 bases between the two germline ends. CDR1 and CDR2 (germline): WNHNN, SYGVQD (reference sequence). CDR3 length: 13 residues. The receptor was isolated from a man between 65 and 85 years old with urothelial cancer. Sequencing used PBMCs, obtained around atezolizumab (anti-PD-L1) treatment. The chain combines TRBV10-1 with TRBJ2-7; a possible D gene is TRBD1 (7 bases). CDR3 loop: CASSGQGLYEQYF. The CDR3 nucleotides are TGCGCCAGCAGTGGACAGGGACTCTACGAGCAGTACTTC.